This is a list of T cell receptor beta chains from one sample in a study of blood T cell repertoires in COVID-19. The data were produced by immunoSEQ multiplex PCR, yet TCRdb's version contains in-frame clones alone and is incomplete. The sample holds 81,000 or so clones; around 85% are singletons and the top ten take 12%. Sample: peripheral blood. Every receptor here comes from a woman in her 70s with active or convalescent COVID-19. CDR3s leave out the opening cysteine and the closing phenylalanine or tryptophan.

len | j_gene | v_gene | CDR3aa
12 | TRBJ2-4 | TRBV27 | ASRQTGGGGFQY
12 | TRBJ2-1 | TRBV5-5 | ASSFIRQANEQF
13 | TRBJ1-2 | TRBV7-8 | ASSLATGTLYGYT
13 | TRBJ2-5 | TRBV7-2 | ASSTARLTQETQY
14 | TRBJ2-2 | TRBV4-2 | ASSHASGGAGGELF
14 | TRBJ1-4 | TRBV19 | ASSIETGHANEKLF
10 | TRBJ2-7 | TRBV11-3 | ASSLDPREQY
11 | TRBJ1-1 | TRBV5-1 | ASSFQTGGEAF
13 | TRBJ2-7 | TRBV7-8 | ASSSNPGGLNEQY
14 | TRBJ1-5 | TRBV24-1 | ATSDGRKDSNQPQH
13 | TRBJ2-1 | TRBV18 | ASSPGLSGVNEQF
14 | TRBJ2-3 | TRBV19 | ASSTGTSGATDTQY
13 | TRBJ2-1 | TRBV19 | ASRRTSGSYNEQF
11 | TRBJ2-7 | TRBV19 | ASSPALGYEQY
13 | TRBJ2-1 | TRBV5-1 | ASSFVSGGNNEQF
10 | TRBJ2-1 | TRBV28 | ASKQTGFEQF
14 | TRBJ2-2 | TRBV7-2 | ASSYRTGGGGGELF
14 | TRBJ2-5 | TRBV5-4 | ASSSRDRGLQETQY
13 | TRBJ1-1 | TRBV5-4 | ASSNDPDGTAGGV
14 | TRBJ2-7 | TRBV7-2 | ASSSRGVLSGYEQY
14 | TRBJ2-7 | TRBV27 | ASSLRGQGRPYEQY
15 | TRBJ2-7 | TRBV11-3 | ASSLDVGTGSTYEQY
12 | TRBJ1-5 | TRBV6-2/TRBV6-3 | ASSSVREDQPQH
13 | TRBJ1-2 | TRBV27 | ASSLGGLNLYGYT
12 | TRBJ1-1 | TRBV2 | ASSQQGENTEAF
11 | TRBJ1-5 | TRBV3-1/TRBV3-2 | ASSRQVGQPQH
11 | TRBJ1-2 | TRBV20-1 | SASGGGNYGYT
13 | TRBJ2-3 | TRBV7-2 | ASSLGIQETGTQY
14 | TRBJ2-1 | TRBV18 | ASSPLTGVSYNEQF